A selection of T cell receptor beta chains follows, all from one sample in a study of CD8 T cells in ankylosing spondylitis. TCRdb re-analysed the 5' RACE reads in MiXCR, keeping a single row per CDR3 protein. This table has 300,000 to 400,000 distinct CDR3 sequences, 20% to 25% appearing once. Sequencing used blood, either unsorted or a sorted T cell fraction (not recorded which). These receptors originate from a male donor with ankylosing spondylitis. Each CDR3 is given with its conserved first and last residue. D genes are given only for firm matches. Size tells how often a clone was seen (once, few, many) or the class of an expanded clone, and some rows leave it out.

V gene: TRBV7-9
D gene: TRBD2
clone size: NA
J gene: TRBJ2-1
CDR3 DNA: TGTGCCAGCAGCTTGGGAGCGGGAGGCACCTACAATGAGCAGTTCTTC
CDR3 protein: CASSLGAGGTYNEQFF

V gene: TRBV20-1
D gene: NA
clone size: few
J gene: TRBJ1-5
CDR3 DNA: TGCAGTGCCCTTGGAGGGAACAATCAGCCCCAGCATTTT
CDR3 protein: CSALGGNNQPQHF

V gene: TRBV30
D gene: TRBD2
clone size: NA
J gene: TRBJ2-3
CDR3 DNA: TGTGCAGGGGGACTAGCGGGAGGGGGGGCAGATACGCAGTATTTT
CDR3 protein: CAGGLAGGGADTQYF

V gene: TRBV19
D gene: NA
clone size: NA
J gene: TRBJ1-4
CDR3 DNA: TGTGCCAGCGAACCGGGACGGAAAGATAATGAAAAACTGTTTTTT
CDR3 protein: CASEPGRKDNEKLFF

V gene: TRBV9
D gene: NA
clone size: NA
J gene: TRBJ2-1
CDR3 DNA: TGTGCCAGCAGCGACGGGCCGCAGTCCTACAATGAGCAGTTCTTC
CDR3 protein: CASSDGPQSYNEQFF

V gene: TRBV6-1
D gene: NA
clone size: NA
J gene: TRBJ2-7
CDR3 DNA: TGTGCCAGCTTGACTTGGAACGAGCAGTACTTC
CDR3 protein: CASLTWNEQYF

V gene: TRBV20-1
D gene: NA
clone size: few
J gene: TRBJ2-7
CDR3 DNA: TGCAGTGTCCAGTCCAGGACAGCCTACGAGCAGTACTTC
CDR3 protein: CSVQSRTAYEQYF

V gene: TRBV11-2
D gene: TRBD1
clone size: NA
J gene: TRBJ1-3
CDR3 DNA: TGTGCCAGCAGCTCACTTACAGGGGTCGCTGGAAACACCATATATTTT
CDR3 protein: CASSSLTGVAGNTIYF

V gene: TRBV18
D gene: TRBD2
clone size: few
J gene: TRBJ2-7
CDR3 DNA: TGTGCCAGCTCACCACGTCAGCGGGAGGGCCGCGACGAGCAGTACTTC
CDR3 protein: CASSPRQREGRDEQYF

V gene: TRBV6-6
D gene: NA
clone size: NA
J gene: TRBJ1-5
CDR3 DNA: TGTGCCAGCGCGGGGGGGGATCAGCCCCAGCATTTT
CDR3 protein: CASAGGDQPQHF

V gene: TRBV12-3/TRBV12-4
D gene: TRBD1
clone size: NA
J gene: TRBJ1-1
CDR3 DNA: TGTGCCAGCAGTTTCGACAGGGGGGGGGTGAACACTGAAGCTTTCTTT
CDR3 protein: CASSFDRGGVNTEAFF

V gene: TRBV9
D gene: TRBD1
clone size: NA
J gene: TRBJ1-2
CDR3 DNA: TGTGCCAGCAGCGTAACAGGGGAGTATGGCTACACCTTC
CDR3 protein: CASSVTGEYGYTF

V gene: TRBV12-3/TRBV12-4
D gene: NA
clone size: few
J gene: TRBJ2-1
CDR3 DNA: TGTGCCAGCAGTCCCGGGGAGGGGGGGTTCTTC
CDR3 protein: CASSPGEGGFF

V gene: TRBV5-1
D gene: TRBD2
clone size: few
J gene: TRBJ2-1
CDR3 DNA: TGCGCCAGCAGCTTGGGTCCTAGCGGGAGAGCTCCGAGCTCCTACAATGAGCAGTTCTTC
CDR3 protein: CASSLGPSGRAPSSYNEQFF

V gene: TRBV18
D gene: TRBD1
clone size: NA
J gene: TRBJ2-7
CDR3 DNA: TGTGCCAGCTCACTTTCAGGGGGCTTATCCTACGAGCAGTACTTC
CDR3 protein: CASSLSGGLSYEQYF

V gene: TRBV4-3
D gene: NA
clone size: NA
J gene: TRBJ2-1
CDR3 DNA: TGCGCCAGCAGCCAAGATGGCAGGGGCCCAGATGAGCAGTTCTTC
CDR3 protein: CASSQDGRGPDEQFF

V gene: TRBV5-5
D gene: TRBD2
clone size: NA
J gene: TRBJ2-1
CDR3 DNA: TGTGCCAGCAGCTTTATTCCTAGCGGGAGCTATGAGCAGTTCTTC
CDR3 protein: CASSFIPSGSYEQFF

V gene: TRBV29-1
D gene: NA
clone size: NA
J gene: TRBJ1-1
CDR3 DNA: TGCAGCGTTGGTCCAGGGACGGGCACTGAAGCTTTCTTT
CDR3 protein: CSVGPGTGTEAFF

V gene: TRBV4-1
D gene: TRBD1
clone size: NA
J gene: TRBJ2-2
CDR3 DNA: TGCGCCAGCAGGGTGACAGGGGCTGTCGGGGAGCTGTTTTTT
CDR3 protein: CASRVTGAVGELFF

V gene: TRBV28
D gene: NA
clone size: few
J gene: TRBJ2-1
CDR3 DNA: TGTGCCAGCAGTTTCTTCCGATGGGCGCAGTTCTTC
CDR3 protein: CASSFFRWAQFF

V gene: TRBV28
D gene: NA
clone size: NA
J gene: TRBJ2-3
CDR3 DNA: TGTGCCAGCAGCCCGGCCGCATCCGGGCAGTATTTT
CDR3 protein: CASSPAASGQYF

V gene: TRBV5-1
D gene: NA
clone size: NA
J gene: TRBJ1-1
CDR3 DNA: TGCGCCAGCAGCAAAGGGGCAAACACTGAAGCTTTCTTT
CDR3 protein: CASSKGANTEAFF

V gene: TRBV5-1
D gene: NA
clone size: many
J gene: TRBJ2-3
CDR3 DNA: TGTGCCAGCAGCTTAGATCGGGGTGCAGATACGCAGTATTTT
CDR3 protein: CASSLDRGADTQYF

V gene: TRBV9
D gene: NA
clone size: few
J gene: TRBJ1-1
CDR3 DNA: TGTGCCAGCAGCGTAGCGGTCCAGAACACTGAAGCTTTCTTT
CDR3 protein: CASSVAVQNTEAFF

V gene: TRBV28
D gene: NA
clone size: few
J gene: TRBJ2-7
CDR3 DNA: TGTGCCAGCAGTTTGAGTGGCACATGGTACGAGCAGTACTTC
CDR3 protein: CASSLSGTWYEQYF

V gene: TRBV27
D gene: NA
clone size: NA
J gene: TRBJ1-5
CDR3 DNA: TGTGCCAGCAGTTGGGGCAGGTATCAGCCCCAGCATTTT
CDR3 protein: CASSWGRYQPQHF

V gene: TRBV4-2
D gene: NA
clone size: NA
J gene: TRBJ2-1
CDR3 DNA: TGTGCCAGCAGCCAAGAGCGGCGGGTCTCCTACAATGAGCAGTTCTTC
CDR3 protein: CASSQERRVSYNEQFF

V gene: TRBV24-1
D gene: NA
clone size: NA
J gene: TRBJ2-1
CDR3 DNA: TGTGCCACCAGTGGGGGCTCAGAGAGGATCTTGTTCTTC
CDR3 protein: CATSGGSERILFF